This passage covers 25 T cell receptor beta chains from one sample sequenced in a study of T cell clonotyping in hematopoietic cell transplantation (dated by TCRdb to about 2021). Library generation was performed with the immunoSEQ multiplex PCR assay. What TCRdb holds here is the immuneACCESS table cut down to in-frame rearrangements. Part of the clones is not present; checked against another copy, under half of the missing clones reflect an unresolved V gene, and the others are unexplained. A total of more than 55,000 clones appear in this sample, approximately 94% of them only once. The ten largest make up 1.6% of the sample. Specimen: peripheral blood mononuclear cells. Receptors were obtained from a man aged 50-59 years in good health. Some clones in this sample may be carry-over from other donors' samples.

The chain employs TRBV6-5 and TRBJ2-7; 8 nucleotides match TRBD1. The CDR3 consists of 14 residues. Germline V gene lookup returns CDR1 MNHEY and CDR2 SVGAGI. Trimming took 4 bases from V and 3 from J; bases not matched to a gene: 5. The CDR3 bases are TGTGCCAGCAGTTCTATTGGGACAGGCTACGAGCAGTACTTC. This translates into CASSSIGTGYEQYF.

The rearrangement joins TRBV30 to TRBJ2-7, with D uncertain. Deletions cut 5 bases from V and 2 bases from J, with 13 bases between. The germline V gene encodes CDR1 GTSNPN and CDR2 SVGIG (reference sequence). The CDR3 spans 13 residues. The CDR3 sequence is CAWGYDIAYEQYF. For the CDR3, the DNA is TGTGCCTGGGGATATGACATTGCCTACGAGCAGTACTTC.

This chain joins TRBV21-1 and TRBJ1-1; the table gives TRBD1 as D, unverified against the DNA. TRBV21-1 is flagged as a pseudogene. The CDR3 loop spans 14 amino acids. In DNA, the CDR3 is TGTGCCAGCAGCAAAAAGGACACAAACACTGAAGCTTTCTTT. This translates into CASSKKDTNTEAFF.

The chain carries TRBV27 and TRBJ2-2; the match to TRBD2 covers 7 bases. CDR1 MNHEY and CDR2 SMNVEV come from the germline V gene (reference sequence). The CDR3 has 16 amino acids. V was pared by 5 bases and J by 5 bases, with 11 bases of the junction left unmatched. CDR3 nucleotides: TGTGCCAGCAGTCTCCTTTCGGGAGGTGGAACCGGGGAGCTGTTTTTT. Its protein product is CASSLLSGGGTGELFF.

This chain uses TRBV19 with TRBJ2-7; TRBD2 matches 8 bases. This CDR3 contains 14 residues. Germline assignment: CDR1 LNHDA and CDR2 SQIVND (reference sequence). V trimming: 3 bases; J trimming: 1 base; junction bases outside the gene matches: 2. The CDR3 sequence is CASSMSGGSYEQYF. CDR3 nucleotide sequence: TGTGCCAGTAGTATGTCGGGGGGGTCCTACGAGCAGTACTTC.

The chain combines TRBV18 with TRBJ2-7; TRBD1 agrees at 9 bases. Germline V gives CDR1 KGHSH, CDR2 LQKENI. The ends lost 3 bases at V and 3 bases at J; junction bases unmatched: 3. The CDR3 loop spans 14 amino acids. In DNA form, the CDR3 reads TGTGCCAGCTCACCGGGACAGGGTGACTACGAGCAGTACTTC. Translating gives CASSPGQGDYEQYF. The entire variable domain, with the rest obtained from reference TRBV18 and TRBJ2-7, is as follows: NAGVMQNPRHLVRRRGQEARLRCSPMKGHSHVYWYRQLPEEGLKFMVYLQKENIIDESGMPKERFSAEFPKEGPSILRIQQVVRGDSAAYFCASSPGQGDYEQYFGPGTRLTVT.

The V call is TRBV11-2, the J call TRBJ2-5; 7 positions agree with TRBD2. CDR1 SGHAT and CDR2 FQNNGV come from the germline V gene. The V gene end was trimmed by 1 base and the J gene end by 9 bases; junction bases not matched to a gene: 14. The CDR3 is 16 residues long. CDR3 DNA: TGTGCCAGCAGCTTAGGGGATTTGGGACTATTTGATCCCCAGTACTTC. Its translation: CASSLGDLGLFDPQYF.

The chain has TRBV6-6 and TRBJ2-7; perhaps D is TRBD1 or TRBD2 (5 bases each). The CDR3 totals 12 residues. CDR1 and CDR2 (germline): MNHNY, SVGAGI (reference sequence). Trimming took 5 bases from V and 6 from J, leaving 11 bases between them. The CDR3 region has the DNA TGTGCCAGCAGTCCCAAGGGACGCGAGCAGTACTTC. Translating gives CASSPKGREQYF.

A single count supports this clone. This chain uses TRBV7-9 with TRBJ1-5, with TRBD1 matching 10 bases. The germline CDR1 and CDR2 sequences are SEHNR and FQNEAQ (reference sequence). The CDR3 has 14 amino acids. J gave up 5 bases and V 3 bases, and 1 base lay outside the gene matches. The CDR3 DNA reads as TGTGCCAGCAGCTTCGGGACAGGGGATCAGCCCCAGCATTTT. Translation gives CASSFGTGDQPQHF.

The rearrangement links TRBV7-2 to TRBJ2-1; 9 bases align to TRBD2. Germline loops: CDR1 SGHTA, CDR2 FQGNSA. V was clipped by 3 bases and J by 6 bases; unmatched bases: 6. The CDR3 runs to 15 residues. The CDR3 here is CASSFGSGSINEQFF. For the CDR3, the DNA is TGTGCCAGCAGCTTTGGTAGCGGGAGTATCAATGAGCAGTTCTTC.

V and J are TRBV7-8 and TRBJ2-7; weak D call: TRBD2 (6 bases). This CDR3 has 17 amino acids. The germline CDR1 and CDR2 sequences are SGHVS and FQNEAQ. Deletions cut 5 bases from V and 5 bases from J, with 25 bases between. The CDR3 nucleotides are TGTGCCAGCAGCATACTCGCGGGGCGGGACCCCTATGACGAGCAGTACTTC. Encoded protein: CASSILAGRDPYDEQYF.

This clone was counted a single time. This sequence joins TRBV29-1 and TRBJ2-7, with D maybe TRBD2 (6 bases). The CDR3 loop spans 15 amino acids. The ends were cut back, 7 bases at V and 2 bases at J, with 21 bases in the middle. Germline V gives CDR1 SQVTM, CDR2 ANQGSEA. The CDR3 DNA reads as TGCAGCGCCCGCGAGGGTAGCGGAAGGACCTACGAGCAGTACTTC. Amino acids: CSAREGSGRTYEQYF.

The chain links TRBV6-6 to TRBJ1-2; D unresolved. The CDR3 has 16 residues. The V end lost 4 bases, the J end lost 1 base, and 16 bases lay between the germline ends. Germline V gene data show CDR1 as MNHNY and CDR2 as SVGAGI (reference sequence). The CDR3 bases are TGTGCCAGCAGTTCGGTTGGGCGAGGTAGTAACTATGGCTACACCTTC. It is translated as CASSSVGRGSNYGYTF.

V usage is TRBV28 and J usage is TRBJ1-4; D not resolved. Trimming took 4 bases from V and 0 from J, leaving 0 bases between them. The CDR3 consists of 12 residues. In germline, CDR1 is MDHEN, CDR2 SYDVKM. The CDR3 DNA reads TGTGCCAGCAGTTCAACTAATGAAAAACTGTTTTTT. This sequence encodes CASSSTNEKLFF.

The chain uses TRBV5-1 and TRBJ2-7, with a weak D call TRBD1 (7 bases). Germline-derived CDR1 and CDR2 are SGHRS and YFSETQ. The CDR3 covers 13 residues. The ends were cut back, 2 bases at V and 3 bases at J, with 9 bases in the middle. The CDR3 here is CASSFQGGYEQYF. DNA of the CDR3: TGCGCCAGCAGCTTCCAGGGGGGCTACGAGCAGTACTTC. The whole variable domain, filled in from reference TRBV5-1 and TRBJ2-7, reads KAGVTQTPRYLIKTRGQQVTLSCSPISGHRSVSWYQQTPGQGLQFLFEYFSETQRNKGNFPGRFSGRQFSNSRSEMNVSTLELGDSALYLCASSFQGGYEQYFGPGTRLTVT.

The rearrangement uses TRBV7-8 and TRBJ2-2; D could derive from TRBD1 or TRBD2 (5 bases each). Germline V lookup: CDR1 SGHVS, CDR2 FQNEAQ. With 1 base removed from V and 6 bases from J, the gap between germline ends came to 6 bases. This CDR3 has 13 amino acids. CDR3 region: CASSLGGSGELFF. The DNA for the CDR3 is TGTGCCAGCAGCTTAGGGGGGTCCGGGGAGCTGTTTTTT.

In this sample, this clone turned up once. The chain's CDR3 is CASSRQDTDTQYF. The CDR3 DNA reads TGTGCCAGCAGCCGGCAGGATACAGATACGCAGTATTTT. The chain carries TRBV9 and TRBJ2-3; the D is unclear. V gave up 4 bases and J gave up 3 bases, with 9 bases separating them. The CDR3 loop spans 13 amino acids. From germline, CDR1 is SGDLS and CDR2 YYNGEE.

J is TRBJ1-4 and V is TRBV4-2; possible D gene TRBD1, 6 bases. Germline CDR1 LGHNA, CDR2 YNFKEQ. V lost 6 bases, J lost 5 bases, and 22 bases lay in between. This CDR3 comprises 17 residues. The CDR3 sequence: CASSPQGRVGGNEKLFF. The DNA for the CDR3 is TGTGCCAGCAGTCCACAGGGAAGGGTTGGGGGAAATGAAAAACTGTTTTTT.

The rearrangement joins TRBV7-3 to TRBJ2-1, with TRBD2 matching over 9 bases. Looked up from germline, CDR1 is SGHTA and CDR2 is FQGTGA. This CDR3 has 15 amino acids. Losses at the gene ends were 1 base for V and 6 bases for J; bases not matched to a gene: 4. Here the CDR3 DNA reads TGTGCCAGCAGCTTAAGCCTAGCGGGGAGCAATGAGCAGTTCTTC. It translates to CASSLSLAGSNEQFF.

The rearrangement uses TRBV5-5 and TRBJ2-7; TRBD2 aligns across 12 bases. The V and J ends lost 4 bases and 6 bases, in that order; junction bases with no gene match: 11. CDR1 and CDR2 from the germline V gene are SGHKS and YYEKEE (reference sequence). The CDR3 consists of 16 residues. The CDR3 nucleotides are TGTGCCAGCAGCCTCGGACTAGCGGGACAGGGTGCCGAGCAGTACTTC. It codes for CASSLGLAGQGAEQYF.

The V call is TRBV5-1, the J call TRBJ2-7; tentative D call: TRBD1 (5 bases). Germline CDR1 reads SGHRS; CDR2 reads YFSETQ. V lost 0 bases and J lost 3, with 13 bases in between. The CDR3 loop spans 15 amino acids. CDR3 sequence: CASSLDRTLFYEQYF. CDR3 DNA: TGCGCCAGCAGCTTGGACCGGACACTTTTCTACGAGCAGTACTTC.

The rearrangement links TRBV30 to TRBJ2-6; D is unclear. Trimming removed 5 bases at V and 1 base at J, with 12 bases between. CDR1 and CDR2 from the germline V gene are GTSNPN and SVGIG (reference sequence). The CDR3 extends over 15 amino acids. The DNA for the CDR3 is TGTGCCTGGGTATACCAGAGGTCTGGGGCCAACGTCCTGACTTTC. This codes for CAWVYQRSGANVLTF.

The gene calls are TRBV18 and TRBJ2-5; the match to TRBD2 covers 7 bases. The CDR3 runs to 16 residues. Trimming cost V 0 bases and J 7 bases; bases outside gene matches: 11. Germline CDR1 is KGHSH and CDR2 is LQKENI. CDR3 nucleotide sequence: TGTGCCAGCTCACCACCGATGGGAGGGAATGGTGTGACCCAGTACTTC. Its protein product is CASSPPMGGNGVTQYF.

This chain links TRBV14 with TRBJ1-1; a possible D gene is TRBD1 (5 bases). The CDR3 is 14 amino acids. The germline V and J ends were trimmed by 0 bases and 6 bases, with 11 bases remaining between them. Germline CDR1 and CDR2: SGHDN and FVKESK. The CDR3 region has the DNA TGTGCCAGCAGCCAAGATGGGGGGGTGGCTGAAGCTTTCTTT. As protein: CASSQDGGVAEAFF.

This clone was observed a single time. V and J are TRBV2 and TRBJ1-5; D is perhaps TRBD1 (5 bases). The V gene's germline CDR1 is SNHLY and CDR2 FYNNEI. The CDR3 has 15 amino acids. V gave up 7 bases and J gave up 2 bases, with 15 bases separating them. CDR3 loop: CASNSPGGGNQPQHF. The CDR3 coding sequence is TGTGCCAGCAACTCGCCGGGGGGTGGCAATCAGCCCCAGCATTTT.